This T cell receptor beta chain was recovered during a study of CXCR3-negative and CXCR3-positive naive CD8 T cells. General study points: TRB CDR3s were more hydrophobic in CXCR3-positive than in CXCR3-negative naive cells. The naive subsets expressed comparable surface CD5, and the authors inferred TCR strength from TRB CDR3 properties.

UMI-labeled 5' RACE TRB cDNA libraries were prepared from the cells. Following a re-call of the 5' RACE reads, TCRdb has one entry per CDR3 protein and lacks DNA. Its clone listing holds fewer than 50,000 distinct CDR3 sequences. Regarding this clonotype: Its antigen is unknown.

Germline V gene data show CDR1 as DFQATT and CDR2 as SNEGSKA (reference sequence). This CDR3 region has 14 residues. This sequence joins TRBV20-1 and TRBJ2-1; the D call of TRBD2 rests on TCRdb alone, since no DNA is present to check it. The sample consisted of naive CXCR3- CD8+ T cells from blood. Subset: CD45RO-CCR7+CD27+CD95- naive CD8+ T cells lacking CXCR3 (TNR3-). This TCR was sampled from a human donor in good health. Some clones in this sample may be carry-over from other donors' samples. This CDR3 is CSARELAAWDEQFF.